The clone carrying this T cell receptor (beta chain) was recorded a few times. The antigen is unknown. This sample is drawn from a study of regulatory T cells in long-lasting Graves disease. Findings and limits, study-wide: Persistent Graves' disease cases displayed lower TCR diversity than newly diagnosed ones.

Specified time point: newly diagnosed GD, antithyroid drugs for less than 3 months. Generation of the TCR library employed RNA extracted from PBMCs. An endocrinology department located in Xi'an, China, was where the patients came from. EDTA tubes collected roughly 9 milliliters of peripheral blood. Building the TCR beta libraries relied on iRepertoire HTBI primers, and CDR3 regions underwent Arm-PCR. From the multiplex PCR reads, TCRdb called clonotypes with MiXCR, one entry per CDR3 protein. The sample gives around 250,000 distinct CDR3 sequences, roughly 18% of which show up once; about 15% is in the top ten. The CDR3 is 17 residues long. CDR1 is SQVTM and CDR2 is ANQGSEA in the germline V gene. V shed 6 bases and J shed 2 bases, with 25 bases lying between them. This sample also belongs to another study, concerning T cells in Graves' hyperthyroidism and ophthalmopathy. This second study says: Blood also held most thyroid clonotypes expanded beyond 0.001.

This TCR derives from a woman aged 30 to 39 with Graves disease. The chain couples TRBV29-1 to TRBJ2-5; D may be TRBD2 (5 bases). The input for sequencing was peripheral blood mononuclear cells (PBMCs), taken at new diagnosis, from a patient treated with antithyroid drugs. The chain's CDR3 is CSVLALTDLRLQETQYF. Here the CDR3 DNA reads TGCAGCGTCCTTGCCCTTACGGACTTGCGCCTTCAAGAGACCCAGTACTTC.